This TCR beta chain was sequenced for a study of blood T cell repertoires in COVID-19. The overall study: Material from acute and convalescent COVID-19 was sourced from the United States, Italy and Spain. The cDNA or gDNA used as material had been derived from T cells, B-cell-depleted T cells, or PBMCs.

The CDR3 covers 13 residues. The ends were cut back, 2 bases at V and 4 bases at J, with 6 bases in the middle. CDR1 and CDR2 (germline): GTSNPN, SVGIG (reference sequence). Across about two dozen US areas, participants ranged in age from roughly 18 to 95 years. Cohort 3 recovered donors had two negative PCRs, clearance, or symptom resolution. Generated by immunoSEQ multiplex PCR, the TCRdb table keeps only in-frame clones and is missing some. Of approximately 170,000 clones listed, about four fifths are singletons. The specimen sequenced was PBMCs or T cells enriched from blood (not recorded which). This chain uses TRBV30 with TRBJ1-6; D not resolved. This receptor was obtained from a woman in her twenties or thirties who had recovered from COVID-19. The CDR3 DNA sequence: TGTGCCTGGAGTTCGGGTTATAATTCACCCCTCCACTTT. This translates into CAWSSGYNSPLHF.